These 22 T cell receptor beta chains came from one sample sequenced in a study of human CD4 T cells and Enterobacteriaceae. Memory CD4+ T cells were sorted as all CD4+ cells except CD45RA+CCR7+CD95- naive cells, over 95% pure. TCRdb keeps only in-frame clones here, not all; method: immunoSEQ multiplex PCR. The data contain some 30,000 clones, around 80% of them singletons. Source material: memory CD4+ T cells from blood. These receptors originate from a human donor in good health.

The V gene is TRBV7-9, the J gene TRBJ1-4; possible D gene TRBD1, 6 bases. The V end was cut by 6 bases, the J end by 8 bases, with 16 bases between. The CDR3 is 14 residues long. Germline values: CDR1 SEHNR, CDR2 FQNEAQ (reference sequence). The CDR3 DNA follows: TGTGCCAGCAGGGGGGCAGGAGGCGCGGAAAAACTGTTTTTT. It encodes CASRGAGGAEKLFF. Supplemented by reference TRBV7-9 and TRBJ1-4, the full variable domain reads DTGVSQNPRHKITKRGQNVTFRCDPISEHNRLYWYRQTLGQGPEFLTYFQNEAQLEKSRLLSDRFSAERPKGSFSTLEIQRTEQGDSAMYLCASRGAGGAEKLFFGSGTQLSVL.

A note on this clone: Distinct nucleotide sequences in the sample also encode this CDR3. V is TRBV7-3 and J is TRBJ2-2; 7 bases are a match to TRBD1. In germline, CDR1 is SGHTA, CDR2 FQGTGA. The CDR3 loop spans 13 amino acids. V was clipped by 3 bases and J by 5 bases; unmatched bases: 0. This CDR3 reads CASSFRGTGELFF. The CDR3 coding sequence is TGTGCCAGCAGCTTCAGGGGGACCGGGGAGCTGTTTTTT.

The chain is built from TRBV19 and TRBJ2-3, with 7 bases that match TRBD2. The CDR3 totals 14 residues. Germline V gene lookup returns CDR1 LNHDA and CDR2 SQIVND (reference sequence). The V and J ends lost 4 bases and 4 bases, in that order; junction bases with no gene match: 5. The CDR3: CASSRGLGPDTQYF. DNA of the CDR3: TGTGCCAGTAGTAGAGGACTAGGTCCAGATACGCAGTATTTT. Using reference TRBV19 and TRBJ2-3 for the parts outside the CDR3, the full variable domain is DGGITQSPKYLFRKEGQNVTLSCEQNLNHDAMYWYRQDPGQGLRLIYYSQIVNDFQKGDIAEGYSVSREKKESFPLTVTSAQKNPTAFYLCASSRGLGPDTQYFGPGTRLTVL.

The sample holds one count of this clone. This chain links TRBV2 with TRBJ2-1, with 16 bases identical to TRBD2. From germline, CDR1 is SNHLY and CDR2 FYNNEI. The CDR3 contains 17 residues. V lost 7 bases to trimming and J lost 9 bases; unmatched junction nucleotides: 12. The CDR3 DNA follows: TGTGCCAGCAAGAACTTGGGACTAGCGGGAGGGACCGTTGAGCAGTTCTTC. Its protein product is CASKNLGLAGGTVEQFF.

The chain combines TRBV9 with TRBJ2-7, with 8 nucleotides matching TRBD2. V lost 2 bases and J lost 6; bases outside the gene matches: 4. Germline values: CDR1 SGDLS, CDR2 YYNGEE. This CDR3 comprises 13 residues. In DNA, the CDR3 is TGTGCCAGCAGCGTTAGACGGGAGGGCGAGCAGTACTTC. Amino acid sequence: CASSVRREGEQYF.

The V call is TRBV28, the J call TRBJ2-7; 10 positions match TRBD1. This CDR3 has 13 amino acids. Germline assignment: CDR1 MDHEN and CDR2 SYDVKM. After removal of 5 bases from V and 6 bases from J, the junction contained 4 bases not matched to a gene. CDR3 region: CASSPGQGGEQYF. CDR3 bases: TGTGCCAGCAGTCCCGGACAGGGGGGCGAGCAGTACTTC.

This chain links TRBV19 with TRBJ2-1; perhaps TRBD2 as D (6 bases). Per the germline V gene, CDR1 is LNHDA and CDR2 is SQIVND (reference sequence). The CDR3 length is 12 residues. V was cut by 1 base and J by 12 bases, with 10 bases left in between. As DNA, the CDR3 is TGTGCCAGTAGTATAGGGGGGGAGCGGCAGTTCTTC. It translates to CASSIGGERQFF.

This clone was detected only a few times. The rearrangement uses TRBV7-3 and TRBJ2-3; 8 nucleotides agree with TRBD2. From germline, CDR1 is SGHTA and CDR2 FQGTGA. The CDR3 is made up of 17 amino acids. With 3 bases clipped from V and 1 base from J, the junction kept 9 bases outside the gene matches. The CDR3 loop is CASSLGISGAGTDTQYF. The CDR3 bases are TGTGCCAGCAGCTTGGGGATTAGCGGGGCGGGCACAGATACGCAGTATTTT.

This chain links TRBV5-4 with TRBJ2-7; 8 bases line up with TRBD2. This CDR3 has 17 amino acids. V shed 0 bases, J shed 4 bases, and the junction held 12 bases outside the gene matches. Germline V gives CDR1 SGHNT, CDR2 YYREEE (reference sequence). The CDR3 region is CASSLGGAGTSLYEQYF. The CDR3 coding sequence is TGTGCCAGCAGCTTGGGGGGCGCCGGGACTAGTCTATACGAGCAGTACTTC.

The table lists this clone with a count of one. The V and J genes are TRBV11-2 and TRBJ1-2; possibly TRBD1 for D (5 bases). The CDR3 sequence is 15 residues long. V was pared by 5 bases and J by 4 bases, with 17 bases between. Looked up from germline, CDR1 is SGHAT and CDR2 is FQNNGV. CDR3 loop: CASSTRGAGPYGYTF. The CDR3 DNA is TGTGCCAGCAGCACGAGGGGCGCAGGGCCCTATGGCTACACCTTC.

V is TRBV5-5 and J is TRBJ2-3; D tentatively fits TRBD1 or TRBD2 (5 bases each). Looked up from germline, CDR1 is SGHKS and CDR2 is YYEKEE (reference sequence). The CDR3 runs to 14 residues. The V gene lost 0 bases and the J gene lost 2 bases, with 7 bases spanning the gap. The CDR3 DNA follows: TGTGCCAGCAGCTTGGGAGGGGCCACAGATACGCAGTATTTT. Residues: CASSLGGATDTQYF.

The V gene is TRBV30, the J gene TRBJ1-3; D ambiguous. The CDR3 is 11 residues long. The germline V and J ends were trimmed by 1 base and 3 bases, with 1 base remaining between them. Germline CDR1 and CDR2: GTSNPN and SVGIG (reference sequence). CDR3 in amino acids: CAWSGGNTIYF. CDR3 DNA: TGTGCCTGGAGTGGTGGAAACACCATATATTTT.

This chain uses TRBV28 with TRBJ2-3; 13 bases map to TRBD2. Germline loops: CDR1 MDHEN, CDR2 SYDVKM. CDR3 length: 19 amino acids. V shed 3 bases, J shed 2 bases, and the junction held 11 bases outside the gene matches. In DNA, the CDR3 is TGTGCCAGCAGTTTCAGTGACCCAGGGACTAGCGGGGCCACAGATACGCAGTATTTT. Encoded protein: CASSFSDPGTSGATDTQYF.

This chain joins TRBV6-1 and TRBJ2-1, with TRBD2 identical over 8 bases. The germline V gene encodes CDR1 MNHNS and CDR2 SASEGT. The trim removed 10 bases at V and 6 bases at J, leaving 8 bases unmatched. The CDR3 has 13 residues. CDR3 nucleotides: TGTGCCACTTCGGGGGGGGCGGTCAATGAGCAGTTCTTC. Encoded protein: CATSGGAVNEQFF.

The V call is TRBV27, the J call TRBJ2-7; a weak D match, TRBD2 (5 bases). In germline, CDR1 is MNHEY, CDR2 SMNVEV (reference sequence). CDR3 length: 15 residues. V dropped 4 bases and J dropped 3 bases, with 16 bases sitting between them. CDR3 sequence (DNA): TGTGCCAGCAGTTCCCTAGCCGCGGGCGACTACGAGCAGTACTTC. This encodes CASSSLAAGDYEQYF.

The chain links TRBV11-2 to TRBJ2-2; 8 nucleotides line up with TRBD2. There are 16 residues in the CDR3. The J segment lost 5 bases and the V segment lost 5 bases, leaving 10 bases of the junction unmatched. Germline loops: CDR1 SGHAT, CDR2 FQNNGV. The CDR3 DNA is TGTGCCAGCAGCCTCGCGGCGGGAGGTGGGACCGGGGAGCTGTTTTTT. Translation: CASSLAAGGGTGELFF.

In DNA form, the CDR3 reads TGTGCCAGTAGTACCGCCGGGACAGGGAGCACTGAAGCTTTCTTT. Translation: CASSTAGTGSTEAFF. The chain is built from TRBV19 and TRBJ1-1, with 9 bases identical to TRBD1. V lost 4 bases and J lost 4; bases outside the gene matches: 7. The CDR3 contains 15 residues. Germline values: CDR1 LNHDA, CDR2 SQIVND (reference sequence).

V gene TRBV2 combines with J gene TRBJ2-5; no firm D call. This CDR3 comprises 12 residues. Trimming cost V 2 bases and J 5 bases, with 6 bases left between them. Germline V gives CDR1 SNHLY, CDR2 FYNNEI. The CDR3 region is CASSELRETQYF. The CDR3 coding sequence is TGTGCCAGCAGTGAATTAAGGGAGACCCAGTACTTC.

This chain connects TRBV5-1 to TRBJ2-7; D unresolved. Germline V CDR1 and CDR2: SGHRS, YFSETQ. This CDR3 contains 16 residues. Trimming took off 4 bases at V and 0 bases at J, with 17 bases between the two ends. Written as DNA, the CDR3 is TGCGCCAGCAGCCCGACCGACTGGGCATCCTCCTACGAGCAGTACTTC. It translates to CASSPTDWASSYEQYF.

The rearrangement uses TRBV7-2 and TRBJ2-7; possibly TRBD1 for D (6 bases). This CDR3 is built from 14 residues. The V gene lost 7 bases and the J gene lost 3 bases, with 16 bases spanning the gap. The germline V gene encodes CDR1 SGHTA and CDR2 FQGNSA. For the CDR3, the DNA is TGTGCCAGCACCTCAGGGGTCTCCCTCTACGAGCAGTACTTC. Translating gives CASTSGVSLYEQYF.

The DNA of the CDR3 is TGCGCCAGCAGCTTAGGCGGACAGGGGTGGACTGAAGCTTTCTTT. The encoded protein is CASSLGGQGWTEAFF. The rearrangement uses TRBV5-1 and TRBJ1-1; TRBD1 matches 9 bases. The J segment lost 5 bases and the V segment lost 2 bases, leaving 7 bases of the junction unmatched. Germline CDR1 reads SGHRS; CDR2 reads YFSETQ. There are 15 residues in the CDR3.

The chain uses TRBV10-3 and TRBJ2-1; 14 bases align to TRBD2. Germline-derived CDR1 and CDR2 are ENHRY and SYGVKD. With 3 bases clipped from V and 12 bases from J, the junction kept 10 bases outside the gene matches. The length of the CDR3 is 16 residues. This chain's CDR3 is CAISDPGTSGSWGQFF. The CDR3 bases are TGTGCCATCAGTGACCCCGGGACTAGCGGGAGCTGGGGGCAGTTCTTC.